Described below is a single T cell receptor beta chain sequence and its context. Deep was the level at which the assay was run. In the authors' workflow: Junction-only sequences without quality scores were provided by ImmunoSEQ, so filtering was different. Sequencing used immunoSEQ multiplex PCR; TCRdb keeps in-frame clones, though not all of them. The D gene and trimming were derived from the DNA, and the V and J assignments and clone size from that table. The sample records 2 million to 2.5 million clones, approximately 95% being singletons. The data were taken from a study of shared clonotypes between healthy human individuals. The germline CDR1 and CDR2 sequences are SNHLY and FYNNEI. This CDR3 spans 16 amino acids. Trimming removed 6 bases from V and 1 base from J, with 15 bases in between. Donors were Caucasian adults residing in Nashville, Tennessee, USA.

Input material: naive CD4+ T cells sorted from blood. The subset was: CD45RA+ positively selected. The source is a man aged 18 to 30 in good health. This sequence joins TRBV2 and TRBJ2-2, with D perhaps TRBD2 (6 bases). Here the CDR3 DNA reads TGTGCCAGCAGATTTCTAGGGCGGGGGAACACCGGGGAGCTGTTTTTT. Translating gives CASRFLGRGNTGELFF. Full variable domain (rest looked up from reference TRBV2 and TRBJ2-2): EPEVTQTPSHQVTQMGQEVILRCVPISNHLYFYWYRQILGQKVEFLVSFYNNEISEKSEIFDDQFSVERPDGSNFTLKIRSTKLEDSAMYFCASRFLGRGNTGELFFGEGSRLTVL.